Listed here is a single T cell receptor beta chain. Its antigen is still unknown. Assay: immunoSEQ multiplex PCR; the TCRdb copy retains only in-frame clones and omits some. The repertoire holds around 450,000 clones, with approximately 92% as singletons. This sample's treatment: around 19 received Ad26.COV2.S at low or high dose, single or two shots; roughly five received placebo; per-sample allocation not given. Sampling occurred on day 63 after the first vaccine or placebo injection. This record comes from a study of Ad26.COV2.S vaccination and SARS-CoV-2 variants. Study overall: Administration of Ad26.COV2.S was intramuscular, either once or twice 56 days apart.

Broader study findings: There was a possibility that the TCR breadth and depth analyses underestimated total T cell responses. Comparability of non-spike TCR breadth was observed across vaccine and placebo recipients.

The sample was peripheral blood, taken in a trial of Ad26.COV2.S vaccine versus placebo. The receptor was derived from a person between 18 and 65 years old who received the Ad26.COV2.S COVID-19 vaccine or a placebo.

The CDR3 here is CASSLNRDRVNEQFF. The CDR3 nucleotides are TGTGCCAGCAGCCTAAACCGGGACAGGGTCAATGAGCAGTTCTTC. The rearrangement joins TRBV5-4 to TRBJ2-1, with TRBD1 identical over 9 bases. The length of the CDR3 is 15 residues. The germline gives CDR1 SGHNT, CDR2 YYREEE (reference sequence). J gave up 6 bases and V 4 bases, and 8 bases lay outside the gene matches.